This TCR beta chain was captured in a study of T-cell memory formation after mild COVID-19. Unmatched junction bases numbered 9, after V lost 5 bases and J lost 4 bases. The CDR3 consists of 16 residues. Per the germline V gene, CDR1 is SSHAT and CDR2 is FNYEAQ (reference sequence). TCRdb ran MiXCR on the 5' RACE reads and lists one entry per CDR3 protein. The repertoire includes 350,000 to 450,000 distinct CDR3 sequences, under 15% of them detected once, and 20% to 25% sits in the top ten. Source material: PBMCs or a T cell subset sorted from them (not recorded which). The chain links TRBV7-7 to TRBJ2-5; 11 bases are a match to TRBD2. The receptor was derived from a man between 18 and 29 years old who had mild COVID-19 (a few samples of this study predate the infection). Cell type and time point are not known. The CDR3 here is CASSGIAGGPVETQYF. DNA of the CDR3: TGTGCCAGCAGCGGTATAGCGGGGGGGCCGGTAGAGACCCAGTACTTC.